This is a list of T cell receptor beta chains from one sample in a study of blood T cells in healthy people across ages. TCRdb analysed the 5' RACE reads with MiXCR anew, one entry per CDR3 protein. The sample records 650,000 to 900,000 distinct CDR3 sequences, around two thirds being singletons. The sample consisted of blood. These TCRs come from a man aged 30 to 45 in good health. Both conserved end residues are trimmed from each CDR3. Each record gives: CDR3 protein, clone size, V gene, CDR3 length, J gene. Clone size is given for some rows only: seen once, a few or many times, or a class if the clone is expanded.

ASSLTREEQF once TRBV7-3 10 TRBJ2-1
ASSQDQGVHTDTQY NA TRBV4-2 14 TRBJ2-3
ASSQEISGVYNEQF NA TRBV4-3 14 TRBJ2-1
SVEGGRTYEQY NA TRBV29-1 11 NA
ASSLGGLQETQY many TRBV7-3 12 TRBJ2-5
ASSLRQGYYNEQF few TRBV12-3/TRBV12-4 13 TRBJ2-1
ASSLPIFTLGLNTGELF NA TRBV7-6 17 TRBJ2-2
ASTAETGPTDTQY NA TRBV6-2/TRBV6-3 13 TRBJ2-3
ASSEADRGHVEQY few TRBV25-1 13 NA
SVEDQGGRSTGELF NA TRBV29-1 14 TRBJ2-2
AWSGGGVSYEQY NA TRBV30 12 TRBJ2-7
ASSVTVNTEAF NA TRBV9 11 TRBJ1-1
ASREGQGARNEQF NA TRBV5-1 13 TRBJ2-1
SARDWRAGSGAYEQY NA TRBV20-1 15 TRBJ2-7
SARDQGSRDNYYNEQF few TRBV20-1 16 TRBJ2-1
ASSLLTGEIYGYT NA TRBV7-8 13 TRBJ1-2
ASSWLTGGAYGYT NA TRBV27 13 TRBJ1-2
ASSLATSYAEQF NA TRBV5-1 12 TRBJ2-1
ASSYPGTVNTGELF NA TRBV6-2/TRBV6-3 14 TRBJ2-2
ASSQGTSLIYGYT NA TRBV12-3/TRBV12-4 13 TRBJ1-2
ASSQIGTGKETQY few TRBV4-3 13 TRBJ2-5
SASGGRADTQY NA TRBV20-1 11 TRBJ2-3
SASTRTSGPQY few TRBV20-1 11 TRBJ2-3